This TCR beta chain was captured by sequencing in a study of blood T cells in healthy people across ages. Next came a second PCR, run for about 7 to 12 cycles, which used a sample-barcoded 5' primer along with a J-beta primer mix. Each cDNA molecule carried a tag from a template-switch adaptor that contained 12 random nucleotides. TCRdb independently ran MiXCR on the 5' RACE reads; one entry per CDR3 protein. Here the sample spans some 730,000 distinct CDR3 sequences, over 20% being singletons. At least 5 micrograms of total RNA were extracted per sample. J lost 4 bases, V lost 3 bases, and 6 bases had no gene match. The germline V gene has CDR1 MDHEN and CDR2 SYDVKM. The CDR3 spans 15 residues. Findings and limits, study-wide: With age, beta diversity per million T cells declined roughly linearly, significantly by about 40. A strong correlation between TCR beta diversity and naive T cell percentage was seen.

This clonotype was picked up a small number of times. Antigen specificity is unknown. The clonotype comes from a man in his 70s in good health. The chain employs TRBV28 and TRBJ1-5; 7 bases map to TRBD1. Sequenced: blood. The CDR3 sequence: CASSFSRGANQPQHF. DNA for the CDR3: TGTGCCAGCAGTTTTAGCAGGGGGGCAAATCAGCCCCAGCATTTT.